The TCR beta chain described here comes from a study of blood T cell repertoires in COVID-19. Whole-study context: COVID-19 samples collected from the United States, Italy and Spain covered acute and convalescent phases. Sources were T cells, B-cell-depleted T cells, or PBMCs; the material itself was cDNA or gDNA.

Germline V gives CDR1 SGHTA, CDR2 FQGTGA. The CDR3 loop spans 14 amino acids. V lost 1 base to trimming and J lost 4 bases, with 8 bases between them. Original processing notes: Estimation of nucleated cell counts relied on the amplification of reference gene primers. TCRdb keeps only in-frame clones here, not all; method: immunoSEQ multiplex PCR. The DNA gave D and trimming, while V, J and clone size come from that table. The table lists around 180,000 clones, approximately 87% of them singletons, with more than 20% in the top ten. This sequence originates from a man between 65 and 85 years old with active or convalescent COVID-19. The J gene is TRBJ2-1, the V gene TRBV7-3, with D possibly TRBD2 on 6 matching bases. The specimen was peripheral blood. The CDR3 nucleotides read TGTGCCAGCAGCTTAAATGCGGGGTACAATGAGCAGTTCTTC. It codes for CASSLNAGYNEQFF.